Listed below are T cell receptor beta chains from one sample, sequenced in a study of blood T cell repertoires in COVID-19. Assay used: immunoSEQ multiplex PCR; TCRdb lists only in-frame clones, some missing. Of 160,000 or so clones listed, 80% are singletons. The sample comprised PBMCs or T cells enriched from blood (not recorded which). All receptors come from a man in his forties or fifties who had recovered from COVID-19. The conserved cysteine and the conserved F or W are not part of the CDR3 here. The D gene is left open where the match is weak. Rows give clone size only sometimes, using once, few, many, or a class for an expanded clone.

TRBV24-1,.,.,TRBJ1-6,ATSATGFSPLH
TRBV5-1,.,.,TRBJ2-3,ASRHGQLTDTQY
TRBV30,.,once,TRBJ2-3,ACRTPTLTDTQY
TRBV18,.,.,TRBJ2-2,ASSSIIGEYANTGELF
TRBV24-1,.,.,TRBJ1-5,ATSDRDHQPQH
TRBV6-5,.,.,TRBJ1-1,ASTPGSGGTEAF
TRBV10-2,.,.,TRBJ1-2,ASSDGEIDYGYT
TRBV3-1/TRBV3-2,TRBD1,.,TRBJ1-6,ASRRTGGSNSPLH
TRBV6-6,TRBD1,.,TRBJ1-1,ASSQQGGTTEAF
TRBV6-1,.,.,TRBJ1-1,ASSGDSPNTEAF
TRBV7-9,.,.,TRBJ1-2,ASSPGALGGYT
TRBV14,.,.,TRBJ1-6,ASSPKTGIGNSPLH
TRBV19,.,.,TRBJ1-5,ASRTVNSNQPQH
TRBV11-2,.,few,TRBJ1-6,ASSEGGGRGYSPLH
TRBV7-6,TRBD1,.,TRBJ1-4,ASSLKRDRGATNEKLF
TRBV11-1,.,.,TRBJ1-1,ASSFGRGSTEAF
TRBV5-1,.,.,TRBJ2-1,ASSSTQGGKQF
TRBV5-6,.,few,TRBJ1-1,ASSLPGGTEAF
TRBV13,.,.,TRBJ2-3,ASSTAGTTSTDTQY
TRBV7-3,TRBD2,many,TRBJ2-1,ASSFRGGKDEQF
TRBV3-1/TRBV3-2,TRBD2,.,TRBJ2-7,ASSRLAGGNHEQY